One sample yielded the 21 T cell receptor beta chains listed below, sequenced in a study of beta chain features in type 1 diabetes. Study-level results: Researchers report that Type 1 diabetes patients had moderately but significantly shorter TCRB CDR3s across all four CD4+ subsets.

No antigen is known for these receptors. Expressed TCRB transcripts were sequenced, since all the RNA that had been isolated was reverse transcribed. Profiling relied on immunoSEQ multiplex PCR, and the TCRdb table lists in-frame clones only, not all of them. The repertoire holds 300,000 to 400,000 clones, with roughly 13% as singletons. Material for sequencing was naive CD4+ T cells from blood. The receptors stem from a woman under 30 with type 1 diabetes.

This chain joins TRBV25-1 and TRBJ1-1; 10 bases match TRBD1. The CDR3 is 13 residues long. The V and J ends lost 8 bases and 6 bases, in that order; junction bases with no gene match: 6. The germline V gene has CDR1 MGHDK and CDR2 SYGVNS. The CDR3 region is CASLRQGAAEAFF. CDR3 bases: TGTGCCAGCTTGCGACAGGGGGCCGCTGAAGCTTTCTTT. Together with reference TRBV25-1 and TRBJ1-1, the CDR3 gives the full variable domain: EADIYQTPRYLVIGTGKKITLECSQTMGHDKMYWYQQDPGMELHLIHYSYGVNSTEKGDLSSESTVSRIRTEHFPLTLESARPSHTSQYLCASLRQGAAEAFFGQGTRLTVV.

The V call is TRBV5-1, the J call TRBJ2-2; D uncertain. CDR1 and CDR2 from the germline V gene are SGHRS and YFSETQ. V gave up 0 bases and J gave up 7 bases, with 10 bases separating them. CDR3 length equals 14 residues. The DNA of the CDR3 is TGCGCCAGCAGCTTGGACCAAACTCACGGGGAGCTGTTTTTT. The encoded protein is CASSLDQTHGELFF.

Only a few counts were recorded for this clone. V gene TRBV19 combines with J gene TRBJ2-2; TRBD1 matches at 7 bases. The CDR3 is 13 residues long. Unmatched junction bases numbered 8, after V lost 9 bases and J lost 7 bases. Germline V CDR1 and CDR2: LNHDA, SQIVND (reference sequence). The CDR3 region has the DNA TGTGCCAGCGATGACAGGGCGAGCGGGGAGCTGTTTTTT. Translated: CASDDRASGELFF.

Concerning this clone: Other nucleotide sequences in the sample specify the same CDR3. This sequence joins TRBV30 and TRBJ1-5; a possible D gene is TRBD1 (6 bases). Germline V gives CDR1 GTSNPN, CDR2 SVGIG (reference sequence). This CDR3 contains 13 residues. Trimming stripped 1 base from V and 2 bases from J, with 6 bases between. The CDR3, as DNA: TGTGCCTGGAGTGCAGGGGGCAATCAGCCCCAGCATTTT. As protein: CAWSAGGNQPQHF. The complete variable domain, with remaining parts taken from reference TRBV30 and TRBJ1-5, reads SQTIHQWPATLVQPVGSPLSLECTVEGTSNPNLYWYRQAAGRGLQLLFYSVGIGQISSEVPQNLSASRPQDRQFILSSKKLLLSDSGFYLCAWSAGGNQPQHFGDGTRLSIL.

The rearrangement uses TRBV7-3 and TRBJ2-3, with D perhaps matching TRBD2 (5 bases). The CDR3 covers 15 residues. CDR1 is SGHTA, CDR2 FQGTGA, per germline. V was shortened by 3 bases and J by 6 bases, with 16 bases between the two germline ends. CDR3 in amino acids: CASSFGSGSKDTQYF. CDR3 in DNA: TGTGCCAGCAGCTTTGGCAGCGGATCCAAGGATACGCAGTATTTT.

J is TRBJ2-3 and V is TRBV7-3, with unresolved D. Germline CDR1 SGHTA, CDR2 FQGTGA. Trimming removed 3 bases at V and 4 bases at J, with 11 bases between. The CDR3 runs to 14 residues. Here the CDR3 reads CASSLGTTADTQYF. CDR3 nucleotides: TGTGCCAGCAGCTTGGGTACTACCGCAGATACGCAGTATTTT.

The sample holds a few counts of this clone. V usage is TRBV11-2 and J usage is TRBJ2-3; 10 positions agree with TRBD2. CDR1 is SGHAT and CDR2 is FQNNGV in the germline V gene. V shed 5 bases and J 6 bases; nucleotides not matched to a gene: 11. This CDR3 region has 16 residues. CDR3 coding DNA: TGTGCCAGCAGCACATTCCTAGCGGGAGAAGCTGATACGCAGTATTTT. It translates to CASSTFLAGEADTQYF.

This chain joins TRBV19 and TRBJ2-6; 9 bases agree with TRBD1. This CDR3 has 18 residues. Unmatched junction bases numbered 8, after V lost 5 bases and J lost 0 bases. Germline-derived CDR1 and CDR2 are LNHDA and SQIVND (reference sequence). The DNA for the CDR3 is TGTGCCAGTAGTGCTCGGACAGGGGCCCCCTCTGGGGCCAACGTCCTGACTTTC. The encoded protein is CASSARTGAPSGANVLTF.

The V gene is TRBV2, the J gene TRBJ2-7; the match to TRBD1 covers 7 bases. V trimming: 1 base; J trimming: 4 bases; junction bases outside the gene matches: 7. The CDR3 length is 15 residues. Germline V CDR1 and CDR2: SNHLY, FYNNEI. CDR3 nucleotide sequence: TGTGCCAGCAGTGAAGGGACAGGACTGTGGTACGAGCAGTACTTC. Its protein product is CASSEGTGLWYEQYF. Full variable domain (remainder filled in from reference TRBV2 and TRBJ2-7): EPEVTQTPSHQVTQMGQEVILRCVPISNHLYFYWYRQILGQKVEFLVSFYNNEISEKSEIFDDQFSVERPDGSNFTLKIRSTKLEDSAMYFCASSEGTGLWYEQYFGPGTRLTVT.

CDR3 DNA sequence: TGCAGCGTTGGCGGAGGGACTAGCGGGAGTCAGTACTTC. Encoded protein: CSVGGGTSGSQYF. J is TRBJ2-5 and V is TRBV29-1, with 14 bases fitting TRBD2. The V and J ends lost 4 bases and 11 bases, in that order; junction bases with no gene match: 6. The germline V gene encodes CDR1 SQVTM and CDR2 ANQGSEA. The CDR3 runs 13 residues.

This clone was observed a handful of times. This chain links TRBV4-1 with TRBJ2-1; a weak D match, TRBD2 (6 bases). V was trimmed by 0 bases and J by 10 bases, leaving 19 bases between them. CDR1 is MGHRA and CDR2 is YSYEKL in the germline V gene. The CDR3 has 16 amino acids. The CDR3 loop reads CASSQDREGGSGEQFF. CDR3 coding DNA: TGCGCCAGCAGCCAAGATCGCGAGGGAGGATCCGGCGAGCAGTTCTTC.

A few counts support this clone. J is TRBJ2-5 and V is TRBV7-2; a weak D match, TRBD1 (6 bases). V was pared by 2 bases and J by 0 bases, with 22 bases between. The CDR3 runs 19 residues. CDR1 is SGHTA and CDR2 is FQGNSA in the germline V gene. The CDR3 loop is CASSLIPYLGQTNQETQYF. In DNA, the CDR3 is TGTGCCAGCAGCTTAATTCCCTACCTGGGACAAACAAACCAAGAGACCCAGTACTTC.

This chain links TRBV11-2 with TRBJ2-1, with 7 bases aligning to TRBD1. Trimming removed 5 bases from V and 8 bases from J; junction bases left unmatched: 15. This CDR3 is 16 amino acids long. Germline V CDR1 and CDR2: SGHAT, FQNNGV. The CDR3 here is CASSPGQIRSGDEQFF. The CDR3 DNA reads TGTGCCAGCAGCCCGGGACAGATCAGGAGTGGGGATGAGCAGTTCTTC.

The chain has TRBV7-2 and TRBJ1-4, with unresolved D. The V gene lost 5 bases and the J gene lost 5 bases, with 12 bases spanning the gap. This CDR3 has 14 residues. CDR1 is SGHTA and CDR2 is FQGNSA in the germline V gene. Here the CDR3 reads CASSPHEANEKLFF. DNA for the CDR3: TGTGCCAGCAGCCCACATGAGGCCAATGAAAAACTGTTTTTT.

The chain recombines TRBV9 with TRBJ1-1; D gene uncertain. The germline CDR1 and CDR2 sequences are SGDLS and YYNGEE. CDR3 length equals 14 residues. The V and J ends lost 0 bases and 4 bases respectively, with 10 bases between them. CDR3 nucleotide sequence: TGTGCCAGCAGCGTAGTTTCCGAGGGCACTGAAGCTTTCTTT. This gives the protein CASSVVSEGTEAFF.

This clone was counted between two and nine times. The DNA for the CDR3 is TGTGCCTGGAGTGCCACTAGCACAGATACGCAGTATTTT. The encoded protein is CAWSATSTDTQYF. This chain uses TRBV30 with TRBJ2-3; D is uncertain. CDR3 length: 13 amino acids. Trimming cost V 1 base and J 0 bases, with 5 bases left between them. Germline V gene data show CDR1 as GTSNPN and CDR2 as SVGIG (reference sequence).

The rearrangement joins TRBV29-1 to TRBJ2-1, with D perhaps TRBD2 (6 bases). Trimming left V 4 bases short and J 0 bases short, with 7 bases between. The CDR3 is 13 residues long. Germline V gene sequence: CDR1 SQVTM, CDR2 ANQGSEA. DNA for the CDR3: TGCAGCGTTGCCGGGAGCTCCTACAATGAGCAGTTCTTC. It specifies CSVAGSSYNEQFF.

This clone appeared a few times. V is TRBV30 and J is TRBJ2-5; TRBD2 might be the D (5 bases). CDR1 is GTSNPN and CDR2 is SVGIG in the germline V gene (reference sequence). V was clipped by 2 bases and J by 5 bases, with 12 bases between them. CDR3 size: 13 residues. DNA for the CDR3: TGTGCCTGGAGTACCAGGCCGGGGGAGACCCAGTACTTC. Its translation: CAWSTRPGETQYF.

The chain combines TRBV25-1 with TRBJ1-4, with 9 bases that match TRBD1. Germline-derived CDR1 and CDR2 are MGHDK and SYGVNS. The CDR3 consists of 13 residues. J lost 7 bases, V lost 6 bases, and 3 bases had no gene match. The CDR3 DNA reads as TGTGCCAGCAGGGGACAGGGAGTTGAAAAACTGTTTTTT. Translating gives CASRGQGVEKLFF.

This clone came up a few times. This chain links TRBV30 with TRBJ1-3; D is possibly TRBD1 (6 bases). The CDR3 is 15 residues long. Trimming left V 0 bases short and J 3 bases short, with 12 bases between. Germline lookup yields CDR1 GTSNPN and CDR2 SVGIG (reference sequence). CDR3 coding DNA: TGTGCCTGGAGTGTAAAGCGGGGGCTTGGAAACACCATATATTTT. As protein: CAWSVKRGLGNTIYF.

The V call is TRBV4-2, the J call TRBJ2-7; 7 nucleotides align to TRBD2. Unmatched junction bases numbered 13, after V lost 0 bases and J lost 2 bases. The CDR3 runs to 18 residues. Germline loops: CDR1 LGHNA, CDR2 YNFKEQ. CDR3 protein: CASSQERERDSYTYEQYF. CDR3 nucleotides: TGTGCCAGCAGCCAAGAGAGGGAGCGGGACTCTTACACCTACGAGCAGTACTTC.